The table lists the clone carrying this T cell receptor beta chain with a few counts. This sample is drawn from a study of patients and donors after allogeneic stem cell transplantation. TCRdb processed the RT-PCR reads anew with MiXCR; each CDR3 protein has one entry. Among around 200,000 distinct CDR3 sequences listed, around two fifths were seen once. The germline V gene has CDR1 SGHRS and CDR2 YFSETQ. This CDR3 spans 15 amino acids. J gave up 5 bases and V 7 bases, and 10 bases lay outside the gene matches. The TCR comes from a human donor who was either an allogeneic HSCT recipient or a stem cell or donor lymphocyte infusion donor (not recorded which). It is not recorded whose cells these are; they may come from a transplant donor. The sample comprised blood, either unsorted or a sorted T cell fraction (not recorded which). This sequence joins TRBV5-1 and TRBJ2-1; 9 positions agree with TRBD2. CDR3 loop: CASRPLSGGNNEQFF. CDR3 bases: TGCGCCAGCCGCCCCCTCAGCGGGGGGAACAATGAGCAGTTCTTC.